A single sample gave rise to the 17 T cell receptor beta chains below, sequenced in a study of cytomegalovirus exposure and HLA in healthy donors. The PCR was carried out with 60 Vbeta primers and 13 Jbeta primers. Clones were sequenced by immunoSEQ multiplex PCR, and TCRdb holds only the in-frame ones, with some missing. The sample lists some 150,000 clones; approximately 78% were seen once. The sequenced sample consisted of PBMCs. The receptors stem from a woman in her 40s in good health and CMV-seropositive.

The V gene is TRBV19, the J gene TRBJ2-2, with D maybe TRBD2 (6 bases). Germline V gene data show CDR1 as LNHDA and CDR2 as SQIVND (reference sequence). The germline V and J ends were trimmed by 2 bases and 3 bases, with 13 bases remaining between them. The CDR3 consists of 16 residues. CDR3 DNA: TGTGCCAGTAGTATACCCGGGAGAGGAGACACCGGGGAGCTGTTTTTT. It is translated as CASSIPGRGDTGELFF.

V gene TRBV6-5 combines with J gene TRBJ2-5; 12 positions match TRBD2. The closer fit of TRBJ2-7 to the DNA end suggests the J call may be wrong. CDR1 is MNHEY and CDR2 is SVGAGI in the germline V gene. This CDR3 has 15 residues. The CDR3 nucleotides read TGTGCCAGCAGTCCACTAGCGGGAGGATCCTACGAGCAGTACTTC. Its translation is CASSPLAGGSYEQYF.

This clone was seen a single time. As DNA, the CDR3 is TGTGCCAGCAGTTATTTGGAGGGGACCGGGGAGCTGTTTTTT. Protein sequence: CASSYLEGTGELFF. The chain combines TRBV6-6 with TRBJ2-2; D possibly corresponds to TRBD2 (6 bases). Between the trimmed V and J ends, which lost 3 bases and 5 bases, there was a span of 10 bases. The CDR3 is 14 amino acids. Germline V gives CDR1 MNHNY, CDR2 SVGAGI (reference sequence).

The chain is built from TRBV2 and TRBJ1-1; D unclear. With 8 bases removed from V and 1 base from J, the gap between germline ends came to 11 bases. The CDR3 is made up of 13 amino acids. Germline V gene data show CDR1 as SNHLY and CDR2 as FYNNEI. The CDR3 loop reads CASVRAGNTEAFF. DNA for the CDR3: TGTGCCAGCGTGCGGGCGGGGAACACTGAAGCTTTCTTT.

V gene TRBV6-4 combines with J gene TRBJ2-3; possible D gene TRBD1, 6 bases. The CDR3 loop spans 15 amino acids. V lost 8 bases and J lost 0, with 15 bases in between. Germline assignment: CDR1 MRHNA and CDR2 SNTAGT. Here the CDR3 DNA reads TGTGCCAGCGGAAACCAGGGGTCTAGCACAGATACGCAGTATTTT. It encodes CASGNQGSSTDTQYF.

The chain employs TRBV28 and TRBJ1-4; D is unclear. The CDR3 extends over 16 amino acids. Germline loops: CDR1 MDHEN, CDR2 SYDVKM. The V gene lost 6 bases and the J gene lost 0 bases, with 14 bases spanning the gap. For the CDR3, the DNA is TGTGCCAGCAGATCCCCGTCCTACGCAACTAATGAAAAACTGTTTTTT. Amino acids: CASRSPSYATNEKLFF.

This sequence joins TRBV6-1 and TRBJ2-3; 9 bases align to TRBD1. The CDR3 contains 14 residues. Per germline, CDR1 MNHNS and CDR2 SASEGT. With V trimmed by 5 bases and J by 4 bases, 4 bases remained unmatched. The CDR3 DNA is TGTGCCAGCAGTAGGACAGGGGAATCAGATACGCAGTATTTT. This gives the protein CASSRTGESDTQYF.

The chain employs TRBV15 and TRBJ1-5; D unresolved. Germline CDR1 is LNHNV and CDR2 is YYDKDF (reference sequence). Trimming shortened V by 1 base and J by 6 bases, and 13 bases separated the two germline ends. The CDR3 spans 15 residues. The CDR3 DNA reads as TGTGCCACCAGCAGAGCCCCCAGAGGCGGTCAGCCCCAGCATTTT. Translated, it gives CATSRAPRGGQPQHF.

This chain uses TRBV5-6 with TRBJ2-1; D ambiguous. CDR1 and CDR2 from the germline V gene are SGHDT and YYEEEE. Trimming shortened V by 5 bases and J by 0 bases, and 12 bases separated the two germline ends. The CDR3 covers 15 residues. CDR3 DNA: TGTGCCAGCAGGAATGGGCAGAGCTCCTACAATGAGCAGTTCTTC. This encodes CASRNGQSSYNEQFF.

Details on this clone: An end of the junction differs from the germline gene, which may be a read error. The rearrangement links TRBV7-2 to TRBJ2-4, with 8 bases fitting TRBD1. The CDR3 extends over 14 amino acids. CDR1 SGHTA and CDR2 FQGNSA come from the germline V gene. CDR3 region: CASRPGGSADIQYF. CDR3 coding DNA: TGTGCGAGCAGACCAGGGGGCTCGGCGGACATTCAGTACTTC.

The table lists this clone with a few counts. The rearrangement joins TRBV7-3 to TRBJ1-1; D might be TRBD1 (6 bases). Deletions cut 5 bases from V and 10 bases from J, with 14 bases between. This CDR3 has 12 residues. Germline V CDR1 and CDR2: SGHTA, FQGTGA. CDR3 DNA: TGTGCCAGCAGCCACGACACAGGGTTAGCTTTCTTT. Protein product: CASSHDTGLAFF.

The rearrangement joins TRBV27 to TRBJ2-7, with 12 bases identical to TRBD2. Germline loops: CDR1 MNHEY, CDR2 SMNVEV (reference sequence). J lost 4 bases, V lost 8 bases, and 9 bases had no gene match. This CDR3 is built from 15 residues. The CDR3 here is CASRLAGEVRYEQYF. The CDR3 nucleotides are TGTGCCAGCCGACTAGCGGGAGAAGTTAGGTACGAGCAGTACTTC.

This clone was recorded once. This rearrangement joins TRBV11-3 to TRBJ2-2; maybe TRBD1 (5 bases). Germline lookup yields CDR1 SGHNT and CDR2 YENEEA. The V end was cut by 5 bases, the J end by 9 bases, with 16 bases between. The CDR3 has 14 residues. The CDR3 DNA reads TGTGCCAGCAGCCTACTGGGCCCAGGGCGGGAGCTGTTTTTT. It is translated as CASSLLGPGRELFF.

A few counts support this clone. The chain has TRBV10-3 and TRBJ1-3; D is possibly TRBD1 (6 bases). Trimming removed 6 bases at V and 3 bases at J, with 9 bases between. This CDR3 region has 13 residues. CDR1 is ENHRY and CDR2 is SYGVKD in the germline V gene. The CDR3 DNA follows: TGTGCCATCAGACCAGGGGATGGAAACACCATATATTTT. Translation: CAIRPGDGNTIYF.

V and J are TRBV10-2 and TRBJ1-2, with TRBD1 identical over 10 bases. This CDR3 is built from 14 residues. V gave up 5 bases and J gave up 7 bases; unmatched junction bases: 7. The V gene's germline CDR1 is WSHSY and CDR2 SAAADI. The CDR3 sequence: CASSSGQGLGGYTF. CDR3 nucleotide sequence: TGCGCCAGCAGTTCGGGACAGGGGTTGGGTGGCTACACCTTC.

The chain carries TRBV7-2 and TRBJ2-2; the D gene is possibly TRBD1 (6 bases). Germline V gene data show CDR1 as SGHTA and CDR2 as FQGNSA. The CDR3 consists of 15 residues. V lost 5 bases to trimming and J lost 2 bases, with 12 bases between them. The CDR3 loop is CASSRRDKNTGELFF. DNA of the CDR3: TGTGCCAGCAGCAGAAGGGACAAAAACACCGGGGAGCTGTTTTTT.

J is TRBJ2-1 and V is TRBV27; 7 nucleotides agree with TRBD2. V trimming: 7 bases; J trimming: 6 bases; junction bases outside the gene matches: 12. The CDR3 has 15 amino acids. CDR1 is MNHEY and CDR2 is SMNVEV in the germline V gene (reference sequence). CDR3 loop: CASTRPGGAFNEQFF. In DNA form, the CDR3 reads TGTGCCAGCACACGGCCGGGAGGAGCGTTCAATGAGCAGTTCTTC.